This is a list of T cell receptor beta chains from one sample in a study of blood T cell repertoires in COVID-19. The table came from immunoSEQ multiplex PCR; TCRdb's copy has only in-frame clones and leaves some out. This table holds about 160,000 clones, approximately 82% found once. The sample comprised peripheral blood. The receptors come from a woman of 80 years or more with acute or convalescent COVID-19. The CDR3 runs from the conserved cysteine through the conserved F or W. D genes are given only for firm matches. Clone size is given for some rows only: seen once, a few or many times, or a class if the clone is expanded.

TRBJ2-1 TRBD1 TRBV30 . TGTGCCTGGCTGGCCGGGACAGGCCTTTACAATGAGCAGTTCTTC CAWLAGTGLYNEQFF
TRBJ2-1 TRBD2 TRBV6-4 once TGTGCCAGCAGCCTAACCGGGACTAGCGGGGGCAATGAGCAGTTCTTC CASSLTGTSGGNEQFF
TRBJ1-3 . TRBV7-9 . TGTGCCAGCAGCACAGGGACGGACGGAAACACCATATATTTT CASSTGTDGNTIYF
TRBJ2-6 TRBD1 TRBV7-9 . TGTGCCAGCAGCCTGACAGGGGCTGGGGCCAACGTCCTGACTTTC CASSLTGAGANVLTF
TRBJ2-1 . TRBV5-1 . TGCGCCAGCAGCTCCCTTTCGGCGGCCTCAACCTACAATGAGCAGTTCTTC CASSSLSAASTYNEQFF
TRBJ2-5 TRBD1 TRBV18 . TGTGCCAGCTCACCTCCCGCCGGGACAGGGGTTAGGGAGACCCAGTACTTC CASSPPAGTGVRETQYF
TRBJ1-3 . TRBV6-5 . TGTGCCAGCAGTTCAGGGCCTGGAAACACCATATATTTT CASSSGPGNTIYF
TRBJ2-2 . TRBV30 . TGTGCCTGGAGGTACAATCCACCCGGGGAGCTGTTTTTT CAWRYNPPGELFF
TRBJ2-7 . TRBV4-3 . TGCGCCAGCAGCCAAGATACCCGAACACTAGCCTACGAGCAGTACTTC CASSQDTRTLAYEQYF
TRBJ1-1 . TRBV6-5 . TGTGCCAGCAAGGGACTCACGGGCACTGAAGCTTTCTTT CASKGLTGTEAFF
TRBJ1-1 TRBD1 TRBV28 few TGTGCCAGCAGTTTAGGGGACAGGGTCCTAACTGAAGCTTTCTTT CASSLGDRVLTEAFF
TRBJ2-3 TRBD1 TRBV5-1 . TGCGCCAGCAGGCCCTTCCCGGGACAGGGGATAGATACGCAGTATTTT CASRPFPGQGIDTQYF
TRBJ1-6 . TRBV10-3 few TGTGCCATCACAGGACAATCAAATTCACCCCTCCACTTT CAITGQSNSPLHF
TRBJ1-5 . TRBV2 . TGTGCCAGCAGTGGGCAGGGTTACCATCAGCCCCAGCATTTT CASSGQGYHQPQHF
TRBJ1-6 TRBD1 TRBV27 . TGTGCCAGCGGGGACAGGGGAAATTCACCCCTCCACTTT CASGDRGNSPLHF